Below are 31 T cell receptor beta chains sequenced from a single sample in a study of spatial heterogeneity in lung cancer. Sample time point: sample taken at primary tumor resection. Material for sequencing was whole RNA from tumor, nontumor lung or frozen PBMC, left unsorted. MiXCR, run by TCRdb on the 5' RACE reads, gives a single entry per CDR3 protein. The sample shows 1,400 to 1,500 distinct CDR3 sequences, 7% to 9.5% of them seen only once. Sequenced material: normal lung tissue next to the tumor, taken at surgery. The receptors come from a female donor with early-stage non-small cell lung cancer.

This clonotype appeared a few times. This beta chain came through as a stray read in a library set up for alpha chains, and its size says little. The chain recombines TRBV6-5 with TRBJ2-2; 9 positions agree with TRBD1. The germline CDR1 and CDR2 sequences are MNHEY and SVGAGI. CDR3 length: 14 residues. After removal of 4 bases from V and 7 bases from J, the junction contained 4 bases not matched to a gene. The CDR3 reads CASSSTGGGGELFF. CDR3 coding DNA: TGTGCCAGCAGTTCGACAGGGGGTGGCGGGGAGCTGTTTTTT.

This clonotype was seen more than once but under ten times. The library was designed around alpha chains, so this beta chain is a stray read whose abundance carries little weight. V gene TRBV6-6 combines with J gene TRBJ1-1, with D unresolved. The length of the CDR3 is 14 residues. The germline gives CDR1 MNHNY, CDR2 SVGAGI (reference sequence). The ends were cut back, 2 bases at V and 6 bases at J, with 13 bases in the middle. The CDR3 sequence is CASSYGESGPEAFF. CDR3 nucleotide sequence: TGTGCCAGCAGTTACGGGGAGTCCGGGCCTGAAGCTTTCTTT.

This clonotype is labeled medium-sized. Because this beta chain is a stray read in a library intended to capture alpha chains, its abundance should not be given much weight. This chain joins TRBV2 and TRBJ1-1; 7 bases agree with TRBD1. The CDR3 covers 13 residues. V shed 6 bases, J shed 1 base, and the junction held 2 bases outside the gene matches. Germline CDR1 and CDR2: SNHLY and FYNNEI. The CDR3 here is CASRGQPNTEAFF. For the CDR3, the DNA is TGTGCCAGCAGGGGACAGCCGAACACTGAAGCTTTCTTT.

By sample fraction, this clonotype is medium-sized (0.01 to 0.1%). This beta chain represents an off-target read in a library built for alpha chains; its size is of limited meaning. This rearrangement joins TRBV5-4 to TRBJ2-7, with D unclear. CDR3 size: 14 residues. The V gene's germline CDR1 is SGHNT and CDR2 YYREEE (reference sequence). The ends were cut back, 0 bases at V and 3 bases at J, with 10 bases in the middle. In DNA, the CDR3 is TGTGCCAGCAGCTTGGGGACCGGCGGCTACGAGCAGTACTTC. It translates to CASSLGTGGYEQYF.

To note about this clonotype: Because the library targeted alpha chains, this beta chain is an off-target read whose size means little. The CDR3 nucleotides read TGTGCCAGCAGTTACTTTAGCTATGACAATGAGCAGTTCTTC. This codes for CASSYFSYDNEQFF. The chain combines TRBV6-2 or TRBV6-3 with TRBJ2-1; D remains unclear. The CDR3 is made up of 14 amino acids. Germline CDR1 is MNHEY and CDR2 is SVGEGT. The V and J ends lost 1 base and 5 bases respectively, with 9 bases between them.

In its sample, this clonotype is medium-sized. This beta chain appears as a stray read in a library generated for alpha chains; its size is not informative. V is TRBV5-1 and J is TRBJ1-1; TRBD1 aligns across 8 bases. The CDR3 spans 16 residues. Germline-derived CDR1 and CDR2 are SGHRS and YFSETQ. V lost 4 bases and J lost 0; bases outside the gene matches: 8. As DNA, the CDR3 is TGCGCCAGCAGCCAAGGACAGGGCGGCTTGAACACTGAAGCTTTCTTT. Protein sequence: CASSQGQGGLNTEAFF.

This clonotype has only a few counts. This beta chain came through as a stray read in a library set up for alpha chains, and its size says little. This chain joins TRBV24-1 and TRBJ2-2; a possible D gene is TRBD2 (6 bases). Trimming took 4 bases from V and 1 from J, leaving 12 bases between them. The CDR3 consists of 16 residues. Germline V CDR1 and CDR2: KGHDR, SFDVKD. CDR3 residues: CATSEEGPKNTGELFF. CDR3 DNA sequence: TGTGCCACCAGTGAGGAGGGACCTAAGAACACCGGGGAGCTGTTTTTT.

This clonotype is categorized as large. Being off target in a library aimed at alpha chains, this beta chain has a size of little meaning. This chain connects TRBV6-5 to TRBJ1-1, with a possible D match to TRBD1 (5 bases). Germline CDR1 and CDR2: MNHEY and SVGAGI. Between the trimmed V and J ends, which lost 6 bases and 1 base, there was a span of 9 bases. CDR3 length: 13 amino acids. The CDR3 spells CASRTGGNTEAFF. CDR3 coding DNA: TGTGCCAGCAGGACGGGGGGGAACACTGAAGCTTTCTTT.

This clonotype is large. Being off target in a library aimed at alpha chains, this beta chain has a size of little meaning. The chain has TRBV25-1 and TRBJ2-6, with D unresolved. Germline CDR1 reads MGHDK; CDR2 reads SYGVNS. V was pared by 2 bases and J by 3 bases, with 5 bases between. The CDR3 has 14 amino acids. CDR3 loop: CASSEGLGANVLTF. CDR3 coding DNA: TGTGCCAGCAGTGAAGGGCTTGGGGCCAACGTCCTGACTTTC.

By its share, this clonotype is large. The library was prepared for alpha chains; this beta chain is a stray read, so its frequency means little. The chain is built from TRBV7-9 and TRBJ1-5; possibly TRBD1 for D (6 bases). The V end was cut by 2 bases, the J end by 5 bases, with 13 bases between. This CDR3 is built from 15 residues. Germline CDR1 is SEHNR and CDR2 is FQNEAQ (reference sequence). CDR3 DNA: TGTGCCAGCAGCTTAACCGAAGGGGGGGATCAGCCCCAGCATTTT. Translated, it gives CASSLTEGGDQPQHF.

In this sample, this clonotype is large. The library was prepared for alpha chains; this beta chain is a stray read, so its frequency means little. The CDR3 DNA reads as TGTGCCAGCACGGGGGCTAGCACCGGGGAGCTGTTTTTT. Its protein is CASTGASTGELFF. The chain recombines TRBV12-3 or TRBV12-4 with TRBJ2-2; D may correspond to TRBD1 or TRBD2 (6 bases each). This CDR3 comprises 13 residues. Trimming pared 7 bases from V and 4 bases from J, leaving 10 bases between.

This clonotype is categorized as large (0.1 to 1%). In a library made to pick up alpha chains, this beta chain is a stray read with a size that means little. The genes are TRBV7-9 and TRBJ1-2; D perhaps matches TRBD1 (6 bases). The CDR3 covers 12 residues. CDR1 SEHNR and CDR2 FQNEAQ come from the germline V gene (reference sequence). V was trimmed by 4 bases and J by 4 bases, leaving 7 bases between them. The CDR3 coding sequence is TGTGCCAGCAGCTGGGACATCTATGGCTACACCTTC. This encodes CASSWDIYGYTF.

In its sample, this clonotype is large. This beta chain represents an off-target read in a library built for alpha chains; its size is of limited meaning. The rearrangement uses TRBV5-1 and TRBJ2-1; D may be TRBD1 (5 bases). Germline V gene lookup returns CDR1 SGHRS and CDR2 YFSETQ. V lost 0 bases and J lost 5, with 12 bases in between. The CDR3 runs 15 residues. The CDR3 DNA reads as TGCGCCAGCAGCTTGGTAGGGGTGGAAAACAATGAGCAGTTCTTC. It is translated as CASSLVGVENNEQFF.

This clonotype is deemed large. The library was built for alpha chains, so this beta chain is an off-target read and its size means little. The CDR3 coding sequence is TGTGCCAGCAGCGACCACGTTACCACCGGGGAGCTGTTTTTT. It codes for CASSDHVTTGELFF. This chain connects TRBV5-4 to TRBJ2-2, with D unresolved. With 4 bases removed from V and 4 bases from J, the gap between germline ends came to 11 bases. The germline V gene encodes CDR1 SGHNT and CDR2 YYREEE (reference sequence). The CDR3 sequence is 14 residues long.

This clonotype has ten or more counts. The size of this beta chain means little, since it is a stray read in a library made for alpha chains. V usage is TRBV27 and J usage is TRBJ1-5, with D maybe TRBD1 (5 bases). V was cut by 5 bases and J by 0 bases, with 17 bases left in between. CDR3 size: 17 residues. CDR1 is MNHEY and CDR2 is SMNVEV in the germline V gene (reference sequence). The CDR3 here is CASSPVRAGPSNQPQHF. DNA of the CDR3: TGTGCCAGCAGTCCAGTGAGAGCAGGGCCTAGCAATCAGCCCCAGCATTTT.

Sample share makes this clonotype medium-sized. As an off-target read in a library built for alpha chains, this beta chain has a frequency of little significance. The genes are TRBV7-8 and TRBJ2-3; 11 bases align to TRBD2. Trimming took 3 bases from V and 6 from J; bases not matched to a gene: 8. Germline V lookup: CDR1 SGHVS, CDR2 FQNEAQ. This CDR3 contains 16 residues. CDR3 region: CASSFLLTSGADTQYF. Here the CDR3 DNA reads TGTGCCAGCAGCTTTCTGTTGACTAGCGGGGCGGATACGCAGTATTTT.

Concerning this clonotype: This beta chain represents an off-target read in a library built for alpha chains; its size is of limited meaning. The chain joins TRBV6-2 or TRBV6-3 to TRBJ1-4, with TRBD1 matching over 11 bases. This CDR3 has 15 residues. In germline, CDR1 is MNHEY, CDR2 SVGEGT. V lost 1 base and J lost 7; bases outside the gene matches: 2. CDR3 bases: TGTGCCAGCAGTTACTACGGGACAGGGGGTGAAAAACTGTTTTTT. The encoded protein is CASSYYGTGGEKLFF.

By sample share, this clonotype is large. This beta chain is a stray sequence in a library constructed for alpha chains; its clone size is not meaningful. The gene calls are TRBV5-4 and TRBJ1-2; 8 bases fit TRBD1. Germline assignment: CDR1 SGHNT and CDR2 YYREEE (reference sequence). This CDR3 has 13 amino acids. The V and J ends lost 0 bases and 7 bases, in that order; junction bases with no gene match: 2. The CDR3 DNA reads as TGTGCCAGCAGCTTGGAGGACAGGGTTGGCTACACCTTC. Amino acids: CASSLEDRVGYTF.

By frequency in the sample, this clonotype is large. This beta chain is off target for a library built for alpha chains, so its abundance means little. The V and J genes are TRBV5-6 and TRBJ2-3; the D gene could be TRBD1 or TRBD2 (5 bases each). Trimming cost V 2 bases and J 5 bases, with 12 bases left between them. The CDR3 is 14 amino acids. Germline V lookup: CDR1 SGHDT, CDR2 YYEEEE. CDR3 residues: CASSFQGVQDTQYF. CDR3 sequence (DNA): TGTGCCAGCAGCTTCCAGGGAGTTCAAGATACGCAGTATTTT.

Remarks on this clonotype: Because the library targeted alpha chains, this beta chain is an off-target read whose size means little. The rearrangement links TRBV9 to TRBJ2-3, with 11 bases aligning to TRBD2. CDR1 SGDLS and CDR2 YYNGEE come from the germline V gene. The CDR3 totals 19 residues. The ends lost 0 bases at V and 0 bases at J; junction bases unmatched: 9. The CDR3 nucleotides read TGTGCCAGCAGCGTAGTCGCTAGCGGGGGGTTAACTAGCACAGATACGCAGTATTTT. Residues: CASSVVASGGLTSTDTQYF.

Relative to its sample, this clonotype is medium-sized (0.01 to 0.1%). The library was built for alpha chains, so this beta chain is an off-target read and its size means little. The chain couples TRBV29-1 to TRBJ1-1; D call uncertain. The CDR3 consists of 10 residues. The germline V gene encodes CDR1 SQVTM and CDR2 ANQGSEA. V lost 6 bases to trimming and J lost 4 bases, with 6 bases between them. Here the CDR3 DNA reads TGCAGCGTATATGGCACTGAAGCTTTCTTT. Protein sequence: CSVYGTEAFF. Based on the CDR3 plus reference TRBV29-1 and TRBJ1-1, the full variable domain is SAVISQKPSRDICQRGTSLTIQCQVDSQVTMMFWYRQQPGQSLTLIATANQGSEATYESGFVIDKFPISRPNLTFSTLTVSNMSPEDSSIYLCSVYGTEAFFGQGTRLTVV.

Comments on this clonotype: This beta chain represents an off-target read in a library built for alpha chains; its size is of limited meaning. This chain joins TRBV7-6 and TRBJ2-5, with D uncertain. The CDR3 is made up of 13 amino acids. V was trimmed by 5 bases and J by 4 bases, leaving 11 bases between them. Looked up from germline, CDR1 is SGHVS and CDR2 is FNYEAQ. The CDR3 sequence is CASSRVLGETQYF. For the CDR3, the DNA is TGTGCCAGCAGCCGCGTCTTGGGAGAGACCCAGTACTTC.

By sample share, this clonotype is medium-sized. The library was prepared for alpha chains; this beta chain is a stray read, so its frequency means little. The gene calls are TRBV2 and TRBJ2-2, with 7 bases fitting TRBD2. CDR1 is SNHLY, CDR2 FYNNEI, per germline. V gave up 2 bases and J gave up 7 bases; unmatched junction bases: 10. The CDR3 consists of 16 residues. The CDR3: CASSERAGAYGGELFF. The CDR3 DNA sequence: TGTGCCAGCAGTGAAAGGGCGGGAGCATATGGCGGGGAGCTGTTTTTT.

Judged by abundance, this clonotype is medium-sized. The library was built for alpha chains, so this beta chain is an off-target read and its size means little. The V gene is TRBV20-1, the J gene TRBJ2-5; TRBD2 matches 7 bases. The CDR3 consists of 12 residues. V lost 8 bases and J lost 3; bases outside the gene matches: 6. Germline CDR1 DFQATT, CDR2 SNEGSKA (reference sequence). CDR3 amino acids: CSCWAGEETQYF. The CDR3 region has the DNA TGCAGTTGCTGGGCGGGAGAAGAGACCCAGTACTTC.

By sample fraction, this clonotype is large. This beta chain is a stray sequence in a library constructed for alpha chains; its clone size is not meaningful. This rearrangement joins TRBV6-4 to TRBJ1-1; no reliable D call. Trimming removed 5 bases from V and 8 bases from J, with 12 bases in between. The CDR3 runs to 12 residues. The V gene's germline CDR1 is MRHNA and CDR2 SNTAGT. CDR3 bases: TGTGCCAGCAGTACGCGCCACCCGGAAGCTTTCTTT. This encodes CASSTRHPEAFF.

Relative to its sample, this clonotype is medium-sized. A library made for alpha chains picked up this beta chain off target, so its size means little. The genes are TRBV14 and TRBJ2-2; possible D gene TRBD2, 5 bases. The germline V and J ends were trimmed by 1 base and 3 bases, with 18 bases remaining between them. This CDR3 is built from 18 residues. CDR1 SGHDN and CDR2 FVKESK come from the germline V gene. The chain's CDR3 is CASSQVVTRRGYTGELFF. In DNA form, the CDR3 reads TGTGCCAGCAGCCAAGTTGTGACGCGGAGAGGGTACACCGGGGAGCTGTTTTTT.

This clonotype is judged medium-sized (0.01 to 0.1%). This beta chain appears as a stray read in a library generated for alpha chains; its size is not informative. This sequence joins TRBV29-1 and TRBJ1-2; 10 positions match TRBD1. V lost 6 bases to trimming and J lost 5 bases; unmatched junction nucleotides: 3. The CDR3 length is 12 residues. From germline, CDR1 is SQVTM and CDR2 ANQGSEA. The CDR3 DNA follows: TGCAGCGTCGGGGACAGGGGATATGGCTACACCTTC. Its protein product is CSVGDRGYGYTF.

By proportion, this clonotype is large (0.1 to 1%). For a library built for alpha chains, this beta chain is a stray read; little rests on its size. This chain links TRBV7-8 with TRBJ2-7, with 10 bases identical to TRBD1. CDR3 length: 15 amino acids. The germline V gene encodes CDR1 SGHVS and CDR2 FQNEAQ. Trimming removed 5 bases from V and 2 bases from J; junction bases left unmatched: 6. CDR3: CASSTWGQGTYEQYF. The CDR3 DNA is TGTGCCAGCAGCACATGGGGACAGGGGACCTACGAGCAGTACTTC.

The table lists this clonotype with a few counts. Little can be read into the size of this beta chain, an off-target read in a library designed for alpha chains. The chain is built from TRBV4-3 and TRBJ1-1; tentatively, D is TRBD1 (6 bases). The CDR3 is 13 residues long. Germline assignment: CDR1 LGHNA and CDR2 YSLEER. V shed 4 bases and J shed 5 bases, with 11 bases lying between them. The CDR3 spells CASSPQGLTEAFF. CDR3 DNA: TGCGCCAGCAGCCCTCAGGGGTTAACTGAAGCTTTCTTT.

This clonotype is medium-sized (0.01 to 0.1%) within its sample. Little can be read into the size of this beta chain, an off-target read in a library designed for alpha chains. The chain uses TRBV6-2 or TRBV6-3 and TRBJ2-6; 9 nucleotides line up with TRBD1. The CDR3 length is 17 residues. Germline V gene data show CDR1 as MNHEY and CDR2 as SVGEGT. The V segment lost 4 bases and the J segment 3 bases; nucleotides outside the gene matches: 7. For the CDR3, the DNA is TGTGCCAGCAGTTTCCGGGACAGGGTTAATGGGGCCAACGTCCTGACTTTC. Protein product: CASSFRDRVNGANVLTF.

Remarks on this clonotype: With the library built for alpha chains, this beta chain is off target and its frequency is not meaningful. DNA for the CDR3: TGTGCCAGCACCCTCCGGGCGGGGGGGCAATACAATGAGCAGTTCTTC. It codes for CASTLRAGGQYNEQFF. The chain has TRBV2 and TRBJ2-1; 9 bases map to TRBD2. V gave up 7 bases and J gave up 4 bases; unmatched junction bases: 11. This CDR3 is built from 16 residues. From germline, CDR1 is SNHLY and CDR2 FYNNEI. The variable domain in full, with the rest retrieved from reference TRBV2 and TRBJ2-1, is EPEVTQTPSHQVTQMGQEVILRCVPISNHLYFYWYRQILGQKVEFLVSFYNNEISEKSEIFDDQFSVERPDGSNFTLKIRSTKLEDSAMYFCASTLRAGGQYNEQFFGPGTRLTVL.